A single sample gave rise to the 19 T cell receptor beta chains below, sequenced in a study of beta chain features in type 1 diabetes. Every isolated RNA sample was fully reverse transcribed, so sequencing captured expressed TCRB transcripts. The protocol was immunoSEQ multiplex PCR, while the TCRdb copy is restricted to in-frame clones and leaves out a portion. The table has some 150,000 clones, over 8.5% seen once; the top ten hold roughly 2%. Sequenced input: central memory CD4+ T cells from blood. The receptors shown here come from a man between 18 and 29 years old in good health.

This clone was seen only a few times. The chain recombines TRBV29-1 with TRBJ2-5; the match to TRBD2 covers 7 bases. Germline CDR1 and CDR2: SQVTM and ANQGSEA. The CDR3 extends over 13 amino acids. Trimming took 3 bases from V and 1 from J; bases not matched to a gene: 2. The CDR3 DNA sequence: TGCAGCGTTGAGGGGAGGGTCCAAGAGACCCAGTACTTC. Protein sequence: CSVEGRVQETQYF.

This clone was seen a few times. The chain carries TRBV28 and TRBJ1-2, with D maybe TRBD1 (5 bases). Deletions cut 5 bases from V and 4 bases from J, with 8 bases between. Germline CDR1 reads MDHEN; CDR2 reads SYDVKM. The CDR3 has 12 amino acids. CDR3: CASSPGLYGYTF. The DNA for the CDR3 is TGTGCCAGCAGTCCAGGGCTCTATGGCTACACCTTC.

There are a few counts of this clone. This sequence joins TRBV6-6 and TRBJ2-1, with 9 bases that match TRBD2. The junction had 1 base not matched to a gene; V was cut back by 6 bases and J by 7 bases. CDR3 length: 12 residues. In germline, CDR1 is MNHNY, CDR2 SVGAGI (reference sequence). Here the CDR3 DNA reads TGTGCCAGCAGAGCGGGGGGAAATGAGCAGTTCTTC. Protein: CASRAGGNEQFF.

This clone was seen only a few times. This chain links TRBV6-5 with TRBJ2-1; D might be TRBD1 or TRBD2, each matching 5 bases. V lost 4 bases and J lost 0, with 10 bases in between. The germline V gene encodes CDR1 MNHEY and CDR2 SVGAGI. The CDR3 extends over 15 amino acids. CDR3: CASSSPGASYNEQFF. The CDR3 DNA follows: TGTGCCAGCAGTTCCCCCGGGGCCTCCTACAATGAGCAGTTCTTC.

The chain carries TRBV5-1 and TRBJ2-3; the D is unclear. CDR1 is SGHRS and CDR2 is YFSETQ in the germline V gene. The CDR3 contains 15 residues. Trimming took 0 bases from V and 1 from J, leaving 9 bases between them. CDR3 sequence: CASSLGNSGTDTQYF. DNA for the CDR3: TGCGCCAGCAGCTTGGGAAACTCAGGCACAGATACGCAGTATTTT.

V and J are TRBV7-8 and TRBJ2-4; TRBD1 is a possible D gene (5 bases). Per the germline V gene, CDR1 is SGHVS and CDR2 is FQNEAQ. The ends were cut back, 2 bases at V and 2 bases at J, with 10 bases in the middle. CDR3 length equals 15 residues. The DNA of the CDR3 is TGTGCCAGCAGCTTAAAACCAGGGACCAAAAACATTCAGTACTTC. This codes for CASSLKPGTKNIQYF.

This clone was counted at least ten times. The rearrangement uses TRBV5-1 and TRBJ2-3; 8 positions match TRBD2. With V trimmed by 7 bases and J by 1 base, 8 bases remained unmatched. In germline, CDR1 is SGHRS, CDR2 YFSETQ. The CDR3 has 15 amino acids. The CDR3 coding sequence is TGCGCCAGCTCTGCTGGGCGGGAGGGCACAGATACGCAGTATTTT. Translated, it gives CASSAGREGTDTQYF.

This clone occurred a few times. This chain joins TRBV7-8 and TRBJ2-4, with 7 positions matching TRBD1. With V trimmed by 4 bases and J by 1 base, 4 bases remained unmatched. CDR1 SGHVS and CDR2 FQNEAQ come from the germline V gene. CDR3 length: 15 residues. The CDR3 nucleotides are TGTGCCAGCAGCTCTATGGACAGGGCCAAAAACATTCAGTACTTC. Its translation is CASSSMDRAKNIQYF. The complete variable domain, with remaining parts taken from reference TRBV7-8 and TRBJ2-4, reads GAGVSQSPRYKVAKRGQDVALRCDPISGHVSLFWYQQALGQGPEFLTYFQNEAQLDKSGLPSDRFFAERPEGSVSTLKIQRTQQEDSAVYLCASSSMDRAKNIQYFGAGTRLSVL.

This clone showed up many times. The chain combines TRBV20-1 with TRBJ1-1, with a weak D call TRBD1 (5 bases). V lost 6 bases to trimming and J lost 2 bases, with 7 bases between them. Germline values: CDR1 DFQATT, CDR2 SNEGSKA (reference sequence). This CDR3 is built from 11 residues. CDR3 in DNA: TGCAGTGCGAGGGGTAACACTGAAGCTTTCTTT. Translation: CSARGNTEAFF.

As DNA, the CDR3 is TGTGCCAGCAGCGGCCCTAGCACCCAGTACTTC. This gives the protein CASSGPSTQYF. The rearrangement joins TRBV6-1 to TRBJ2-5; the D gene is possibly TRBD2 (5 bases). The CDR3 has 11 amino acids. Per germline, CDR1 MNHNS and CDR2 SASEGT. Between the trimmed V and J ends, which lost 6 bases and 8 bases, there was a span of 10 bases.

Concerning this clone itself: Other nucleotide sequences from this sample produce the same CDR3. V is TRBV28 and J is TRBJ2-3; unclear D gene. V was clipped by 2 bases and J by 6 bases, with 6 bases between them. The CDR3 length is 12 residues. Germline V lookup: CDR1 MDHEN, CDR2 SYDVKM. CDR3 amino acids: CASSLRLDTQYF. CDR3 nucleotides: TGTGCCAGCAGTTTACGGCTGGATACGCAGTATTTT.

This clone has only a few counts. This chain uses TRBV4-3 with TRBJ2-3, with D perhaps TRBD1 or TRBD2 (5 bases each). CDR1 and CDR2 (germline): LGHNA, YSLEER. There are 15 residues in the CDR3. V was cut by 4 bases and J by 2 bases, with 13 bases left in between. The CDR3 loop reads CASSLNEGFTDTQYF. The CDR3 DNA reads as TGCGCCAGCAGCCTAAATGAGGGGTTCACAGATACGCAGTATTTT.

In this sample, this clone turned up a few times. The CDR3 reads CASSLTQANVLTF. Written as DNA, the CDR3 is TGTGCCAGCTCACTTACCCAGGCAAACGTCCTGACTTTC. The rearrangement uses TRBV18 and TRBJ2-6; unclear D gene. The CDR3 length is 13 residues. Germline V gene sequence: CDR1 KGHSH, CDR2 LQKENI. Trimming took off 4 bases at V and 10 bases at J, with 11 bases between the two ends.

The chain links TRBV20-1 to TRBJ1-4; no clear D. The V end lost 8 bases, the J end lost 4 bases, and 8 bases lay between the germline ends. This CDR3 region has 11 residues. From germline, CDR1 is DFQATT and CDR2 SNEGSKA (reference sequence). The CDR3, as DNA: TGCAGTCCGATGTATAATGAAAAACTGTTTTTT. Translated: CSPMYNEKLFF.

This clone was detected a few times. CDR3 nucleotides: TGTGCCAGCAGCTTAATGGCGGGAGGGGGCGAGCAGTACTTC. Translated, it gives CASSLMAGGGEQYF. V gene TRBV7-2 combines with J gene TRBJ2-7; 9 nucleotides match TRBD2. This CDR3 comprises 14 residues. Trimming took 2 bases from V and 6 from J; bases not matched to a gene: 5. Germline CDR1 is SGHTA and CDR2 is FQGNSA.

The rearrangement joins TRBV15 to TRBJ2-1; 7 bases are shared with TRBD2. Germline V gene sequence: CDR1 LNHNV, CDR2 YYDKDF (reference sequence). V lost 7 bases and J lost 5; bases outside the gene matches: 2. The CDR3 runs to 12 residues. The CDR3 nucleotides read TGTGCCACCAAGCGGGGAGACAATGAGCAGTTCTTC. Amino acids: CATKRGDNEQFF.

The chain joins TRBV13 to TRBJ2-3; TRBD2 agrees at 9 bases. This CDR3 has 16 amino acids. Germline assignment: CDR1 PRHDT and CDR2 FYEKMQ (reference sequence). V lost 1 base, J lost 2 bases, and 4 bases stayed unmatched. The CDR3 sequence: CASSLARLADTDTQYF. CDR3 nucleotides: TGTGCCAGCAGCTTAGCACGACTAGCGGACACAGATACGCAGTATTTT. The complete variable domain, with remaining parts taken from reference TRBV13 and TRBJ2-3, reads AAGVIQSPRHLIKEKRETATLKCYPIPRHDTVYWYQQGPGQDPQFLISFYEKMQSDKGSIPDRFSAQQFSDYHSELNMSSLELGDSALYFCASSLARLADTDTQYFGPGTRLTVL.

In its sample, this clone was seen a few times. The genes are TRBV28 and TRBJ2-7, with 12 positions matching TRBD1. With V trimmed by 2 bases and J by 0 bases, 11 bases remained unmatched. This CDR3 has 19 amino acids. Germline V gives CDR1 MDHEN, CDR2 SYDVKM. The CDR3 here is CASSLPRDRGPSSSYEQYF. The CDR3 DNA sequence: TGTGCCAGCAGTTTACCCCGGGACAGGGGGCCATCATCCTCCTACGAGCAGTACTTC.

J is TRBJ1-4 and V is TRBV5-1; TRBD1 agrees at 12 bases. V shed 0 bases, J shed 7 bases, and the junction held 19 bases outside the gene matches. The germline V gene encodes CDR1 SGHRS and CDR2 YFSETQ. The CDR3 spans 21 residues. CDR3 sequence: CASSLAPLGTGGVSWSEKLFF. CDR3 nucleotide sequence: TGCGCCAGCAGCTTGGCCCCATTGGGGACAGGGGGCGTATCCTGGAGTGAAAAACTGTTTTTT.